This T cell receptor (beta chain) was obtained from a study of cytomegalovirus exposure and HLA in healthy donors. General study findings and limits: Later examination showed HLA-associated TCR beta chains had greater clonal expansion than equally common others. What a later analysis reportedly showed was that an Asian-associated ancestry cluster had fewer N-insertions than the roughly 700-donor mean.

Nominally healthy donors provided the samples, though records likely missed some immune exposures. The CDR3 covers 17 residues. Germline CDR1 SGHVS, CDR2 FQNEAQ. The J segment lost 0 bases and the V segment lost 5 bases, leaving 10 bases of the junction unmatched. PCR involved 60 Vbeta and 13 Jbeta primers. TCRdb's copy holds only in-frame clones and misses some; the assay was immunoSEQ multiplex PCR. Here the sample spans 180,000 or so clones, roughly 77% being singletons. This clone has just a few counts. Its target is not known. This chain joins TRBV7-8 and TRBJ1-1; the match to TRBD1 covers 9 bases. Sequencing was performed on PBMCs. This TCR derives from a woman aged 25 to 45 in good health and CMV-seronegative. The CDR3 region has the DNA TGTGCCAGCAGCCCGCCGGGACAGGGTAGGGTGAACACTGAAGCTTTCTTT. It specifies CASSPPGQGRVNTEAFF.